What follows is one T cell receptor beta chain and its context. What it binds is not known. The sample belongs to a study of radiotherapy plus CTLA-4 blockade in lung cancer. Study findings and constraints: Expansion of tumor-derived TCR clones was observed in blood after radiotherapy plus ipilimumab.

Assay used: immunoSEQ multiplex PCR; TCRdb lists only in-frame clones, some missing. The sample has some 110,000 clones; more than 70% are singletons. Germline CDR1 and CDR2: SGHTA and FQGNSA. This CDR3 has 18 amino acids. Trimming cost V 4 bases and J 2 bases; bases outside gene matches: 7. This chain connects TRBV7-2 to TRBJ2-1, with 14 bases fitting TRBD2. Sequencing used peripheral blood, obtained from a patient treated with radiotherapy plus ipilimumab. The TCR was taken from a human donor with non-small cell lung cancer that progressed on radiotherapy plus ipilimumab. Some clones in this sample may be carry-over from other donors' samples. In nucleotides, the CDR3 is TGTGCCAGCAGCTCGGGACTAGCGGGGGTTGTCGCCTACAATGAGCAGTTCTTC. This translates into CASSSGLAGVVAYNEQFF.